The present T cell receptor (beta chain) was sequenced within a study of patients and donors after allogeneic stem cell transplantation. There are 14 residues in the CDR3. Deletions cut 1 base from V and 0 bases from J, with 6 bases between. In its sample, this clonotype was seen many times. TCRdb re-analysed the RT-PCR reads in MiXCR, keeping a single row per CDR3 protein. This sample has approximately 170,000 distinct CDR3 sequences, with about a quarter found just once. The sample was blood, either unsorted or a sorted T cell fraction (not recorded which). The receptor comes from a human donor who was either an allogeneic HSCT recipient or a stem cell or donor lymphocyte infusion donor (not recorded which). It is not recorded whose cells these are; they may come from a transplant donor. The rearrangement uses TRBV12-3 or TRBV12-4 and TRBJ1-1, with D unclear. The CDR3 here is CASSLDNMNTEAFF. CDR3 in DNA: TGTGCCAGCAGTTTAGACAACATGAACACTGAAGCTTTCTTT.